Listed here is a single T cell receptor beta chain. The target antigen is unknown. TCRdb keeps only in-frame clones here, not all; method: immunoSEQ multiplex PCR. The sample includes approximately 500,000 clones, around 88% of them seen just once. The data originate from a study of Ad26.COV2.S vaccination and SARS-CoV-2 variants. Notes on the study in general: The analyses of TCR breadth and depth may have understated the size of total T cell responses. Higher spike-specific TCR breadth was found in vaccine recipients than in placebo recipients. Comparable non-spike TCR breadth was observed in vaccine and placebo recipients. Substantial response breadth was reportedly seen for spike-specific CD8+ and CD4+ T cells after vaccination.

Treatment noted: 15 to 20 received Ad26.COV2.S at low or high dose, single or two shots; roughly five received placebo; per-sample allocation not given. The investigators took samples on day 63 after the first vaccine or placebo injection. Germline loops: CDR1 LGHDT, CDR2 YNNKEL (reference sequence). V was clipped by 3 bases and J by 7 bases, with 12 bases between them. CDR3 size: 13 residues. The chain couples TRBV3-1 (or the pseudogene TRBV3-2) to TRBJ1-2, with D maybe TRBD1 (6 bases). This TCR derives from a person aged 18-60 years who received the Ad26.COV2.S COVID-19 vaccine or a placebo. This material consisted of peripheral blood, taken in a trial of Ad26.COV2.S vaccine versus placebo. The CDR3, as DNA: TGTGCCAGCAGCCAGGATACAGGGTTTGGCTACACCTTC. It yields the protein CASSQDTGFGYTF.